Many counts were recorded for the clone carrying this TCR beta chain. What it binds is unknown. The entry originates in a study of T cells in Graves' hyperthyroidism and ophthalmopathy. The study left out patients who had uncontrolled infection, other autoimmune disease, pregnancy or lactation. Under 12 ml fresh peripheral blood yielded the PBMCs. This CDR3 comprises 15 residues. CDR1 is SNHLY and CDR2 is FYNNEI in the germline V gene. V was clipped by 5 bases and J by 3 bases; unmatched bases: 4. Study-wide results and caveats: The majority of expanded thyroid clonotypes above 0.001 also appeared in blood.

TCR beta CDR3 regions were amplified from RNA transcripts. The TCR CDR3 was amplified in a first-round RT-PCR using the HTBI primer set. TCRdb used MiXCR to reprocess the multiplex PCR reads, holding one entry per CDR3 protein. This sample has about 420,000 distinct CDR3 sequences; approximately 14% occur once, and the top ten carry around 7.3%. The sequencing sample was made of blood. V and J are TRBV2 and TRBJ2-2; 9 bases map to TRBD1. The clonotype comes from a woman in her late teens or twenties with Graves' hyperthyroidism. The chain's CDR3 is CASSYRGQDTGELFF. The CDR3 DNA is TGTGCCAGCAGTTACAGGGGGCAAGACACCGGGGAGCTGTTTTTT. Full variable domain (remainder filled in from reference TRBV2 and TRBJ2-2): EPEVTQTPSHQVTQMGQEVILRCVPISNHLYFYWYRQILGQKVEFLVSFYNNEISEKSEIFDDQFSVERPDGSNFTLKIRSTKLEDSAMYFCASSYRGQDTGELFFGEGSRLTVL.